This is a list of T cell receptor beta chains from one sample in a study of blood T cell repertoires in COVID-19. The protocol was immunoSEQ multiplex PCR, while the TCRdb copy is restricted to in-frame clones and leaves out a portion. Among some 390,000 clones listed, 85% to 90% were seen once. Material for sequencing was PBMCs or T cells enriched from blood (not recorded which). The receptors come from a man aged 30 to 39 who had recovered from COVID-19. CDR3s leave out the opening cysteine and the closing phenylalanine or tryptophan. The order of the fields is V gene, J gene, CDR3 protein.

>TRBV5-1|TRBJ2-1
ATHTYNEQF
>TRBV7-3|TRBJ1-2
ASSDRDRSGYT
>TRBV30|TRBJ2-7
AWSGTGNSYEQY
>TRBV7-9|TRBJ2-2
ASSFAGGPGTGELF
>TRBV28|TRBJ2-5
ASRDQGLGTQY
>TRBV6-1|TRBJ2-7
ASSANIRTSGRVDEQY
>TRBV5-6|TRBJ2-7
ASSEAGGSYEQY
>TRBV5-1|TRBJ1-2
ASSPTVPNYGYT
>TRBV20-1|TRBJ2-1
SARSDEQF
>TRBV27|TRBJ2-1
ASSWGQGLNEQF
>TRBV3-1/TRBV3-2|TRBJ2-7
ASSQVGSTGEQY
>TRBV5-5|TRBJ1-1
ASNRQGNTEAF
>TRBV11-2|TRBJ2-7
ASSPRTSGPRAYEQY
>TRBV5-8|TRBJ2-7
ASSLTGTGSSYEQY
>TRBV28|TRBJ2-6
ASIRRSGANVLT
>TRBV11-2|TRBJ1-2
ASSLEGAGRYGYT
>TRBV20-1|TRBJ2-5
SASGGGGYQETQY
>TRBV6-5|TRBJ2-5
ASRLTSGSPRSQY
>TRBV11-2|TRBJ1-1
ASSLGQGRNTEAF
>TRBV19|TRBJ1-1
ASSPQGSEAF
>TRBV7-9|TRBJ1-3
ASSSGGTGNTIY
>TRBV7-6|TRBJ1-2
ASSLGSGVFYGYT
>TRBV5-4|TRBJ2-3
ASRGGVADTQY
>TRBV18|TRBJ2-1
ASSGAGGESYNEQF
>TRBV5-5|TRBJ1-5
ASSLVGRGPQH
>TRBV24-1|TRBJ2-3
ATSIIGGGTDTQY
>TRBV19|TRBJ2-1
ASSISVAENNEQF
>TRBV12-3/TRBV12-4|TRBJ2-7
AASRANEQY
>TRBV29-1|TRBJ2-3
SQSLLRAESTDTQY
>TRBV3-1/TRBV3-2|TRBJ2-3
ASSSRVGSTDTQY
>TRBV2|TRBJ1-1
ASRLQGEAF
>TRBV28|TRBJ2-3
ASSSWTSGSPDTQY
>TRBV27|TRBJ1-6
ASSVRDRNSPLH
>TRBV2|TRBJ2-6
ASSVFGSPGANVLT
>TRBV27|TRBJ2-3
ASSLRLAGTTDTQY
>TRBV14|TRBJ2-7
ASSQTTWDSKDYEQY
>TRBV18|TRBJ2-7
ASSPPRGSGYEQY
>TRBV10-3|TRBJ2-7
AASGRGAYEQY
>TRBV19|TRBJ1-1
ASSIGGYTEAF
>TRBV10-3|TRBJ2-3
AIRDRGQTDTQY
>TRBV7-2|TRBJ1-1
ASSGDRNTEAF
>TRBV5-1|TRBJ2-7
ASSLASISSYEQY
>TRBV14|TRBJ2-7
ASSQSRQGGQY
>TRBV2|TRBJ2-6
ASSESVGANVLT
>TRBV15|TRBJ1-2
ATSRAFGQDGYT
>TRBV9|TRBJ2-6
ASSSPTGVLSGANVLT
>TRBV10-2|TRBJ1-4
ASNFSGKEKLF
>TRBV7-8|TRBJ2-3
ASSSTSGRAWDTQY
>TRBV15|TRBJ1-2
ATSREGTTRGSNYGYT